This T cell receptor beta chain was recovered during a study of shared clonotypes between healthy human individuals. Donors had no recently reported acute infections or vaccinations and were HIV-negative. Adult Caucasians living in Nashville, Tennessee made up all of the donors. As for this clone: As yet, its antigen is unknown.

General study results and limits: There were few donors, and this limited the genetic and exposure-history diversity represented.

Germline loops: CDR1 SEHNR, CDR2 FQNEAQ (reference sequence). The CDR3 is 15 amino acids. Trimming cost V 6 bases and J 3 bases; bases outside gene matches: 10. Some clones are missing from TCRdb's copy, which holds only in-frame ones; the method was immunoSEQ multiplex PCR. This table has hundreds of thousands of clones, roughly 72% appearing once. What was sequenced was PBMCs. The chain employs TRBV7-9 and TRBJ2-5; 7 bases align to TRBD1. This TCR was sampled from a woman in her forties in good health. Some clones in this sample may be carry-over from other donors' samples. The CDR3 bases are TGTGCCAGCAGGCACAGGGGTCCCTCCAAAGAGACCCAGTACTTC. Protein sequence: CASRHRGPSKETQYF.